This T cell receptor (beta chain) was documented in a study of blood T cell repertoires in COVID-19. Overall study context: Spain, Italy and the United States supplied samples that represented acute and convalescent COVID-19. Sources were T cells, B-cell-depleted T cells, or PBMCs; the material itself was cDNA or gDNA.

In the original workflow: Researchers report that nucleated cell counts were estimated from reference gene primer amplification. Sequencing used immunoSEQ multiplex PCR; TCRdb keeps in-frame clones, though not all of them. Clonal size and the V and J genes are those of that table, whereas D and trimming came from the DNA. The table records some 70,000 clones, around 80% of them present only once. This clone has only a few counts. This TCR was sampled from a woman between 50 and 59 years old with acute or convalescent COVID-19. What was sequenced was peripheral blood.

The CDR3 loop reads CASSSSNRGSLGAFF. The CDR3 nucleotides are TGTGCCAGCAGCTCGAGCAACAGGGGCTCCCTGGGAGCTTTCTTT. The rearrangement uses TRBV7-2 and TRBJ1-1, with 7 bases identical to TRBD1. With V trimmed by 4 bases and J by 10 bases, 15 bases remained unmatched. This CDR3 has 15 amino acids. Germline V gene lookup returns CDR1 SGHTA and CDR2 FQGNSA. The full variable domain, rest sourced from reference TRBV7-2 and TRBJ1-1, is GAGVSQSPSNKVTEKGKDVELRCDPISGHTALYWYRQSLGQGLEFLIYFQGNSAPDKSGLPSDRFSAERTGGSVSTLTIQRTQQEDSAVYLCASSSSNRGSLGAFFGQGTRLTVV.